This T cell receptor beta chain was found in a study of blood T cell repertoires in COVID-19 (dated by TCRdb to 2019 to 2021). Notes on the research overall: Samples from collaborators originated in the United States, Italy and Spain and spanned both the acute and convalescent phases of COVID-19. The repertoires were released in a freely available public database intended as a resource for research on the immune response to SARS-CoV-2. Samples came from the ongoing ImmuneRACE study (first 160 participants) plus 1,254 subjects from 6 global collaborators. Where HLA class I and class II types were available, the types were taken from metadata supplied by the sample provider, not from assay-based typing. A de-identified subject ID, COVID-19 status, age in years and sex were almost always included in the sample metadata. The material from the prospective study consisted of cDNA or gDNA derived from T cells, B-cell-depleted T cells, or PBMCs. Subjects who had been exposed to COVID-19, were actively infected with it, or had recovered from it provided the deeply sampled blood TCRbeta repertoires that made up the dataset.

Overall study outcomes, separate from this receptor: How much clinical and demographic metadata was included differed by source and by participant, and the metadata was provided uncurated.

Enrolling through a virtual design, the prospective study's participants ranged in age from roughly 18 to 95 years and lived across 24 United States geographic areas. In the prospective study, participants were assigned to cohorts based on the clinical history participants reported in a screening survey and a study questionnaire. For ImmuneRACE Cohort 3, a participant was defined as recovered based on two consecutive negative NP/OP PCR tests, clearance by a healthcare professional, or resolution of symptoms. Mobile phlebotomists in the prospective study collected whole blood, serum and a nasopharyngeal or oropharyngeal swab from every participant. Participants in the prospective study had the option to provide additional blood draws and questionnaires over a roughly 2-month period. Before DNA extraction, prospective study blood samples were shipped either frozen or at room temperature. The germline V gene supplies CDR1 SNHLY and CDR2 FYNNEI. V and J lose 2 bases and 14 bases, and a span of 22 bases separates them. Including the terminal cysteine and phenylalanine, the CDR3 comprises 15 residues. Kept here is only the CDR3 DNA, which spans 45 bases and is read in frame from base 1.

In the case of this clone: No cognate antigen has been identified for it. No base quality information exists; no much larger clone differs at one position.

The immunoSEQ Assay, a bias-controlled multiplex PCR, was used to amplify TCRbeta CDR3 regions from genomic DNA. In the authors' own workflow: The number of nucleated cells in each sample was estimated by amplification of reference gene primers within the assay. To quantify the absolute abundance of each unique TCRbeta CDR3 rearrangement, sequence reads were collapsed and filtered. For each sample, productive Simpson clonality was calculated as the square root of Simpson's diversity index across productive rearrangements. TCRdb re-hosts the immuneACCESS table, in-frame sequences only. Its copies lack some clones; in the studies checked, an unresolved V gene accounts for under half of them, and the cause for the rest is not known. The V and J calls and clone size are taken from that table; D and trimming were inferred from the DNA. The sample contains under 450,000 clones, about four fifths of them found a single time. Approximately 4.7% of the sample goes to the ten largest clones.

The sequenced sample consisted of PBMCs or T cells enriched from blood (not recorded which). The V and J genes are TRBV2 and TRBJ2-1; the D gene is possibly TRBD2, with 6 bases matching. The clonotype originates from a woman between 45 and 60 years old who had recovered from COVID-19. The DNA sequence is given as TGTGCCAGCAGTGAAAGTCTAAGGGAGGCCCTAACCGAGTTCTTC. The translation is CASSESLREALTEFF.